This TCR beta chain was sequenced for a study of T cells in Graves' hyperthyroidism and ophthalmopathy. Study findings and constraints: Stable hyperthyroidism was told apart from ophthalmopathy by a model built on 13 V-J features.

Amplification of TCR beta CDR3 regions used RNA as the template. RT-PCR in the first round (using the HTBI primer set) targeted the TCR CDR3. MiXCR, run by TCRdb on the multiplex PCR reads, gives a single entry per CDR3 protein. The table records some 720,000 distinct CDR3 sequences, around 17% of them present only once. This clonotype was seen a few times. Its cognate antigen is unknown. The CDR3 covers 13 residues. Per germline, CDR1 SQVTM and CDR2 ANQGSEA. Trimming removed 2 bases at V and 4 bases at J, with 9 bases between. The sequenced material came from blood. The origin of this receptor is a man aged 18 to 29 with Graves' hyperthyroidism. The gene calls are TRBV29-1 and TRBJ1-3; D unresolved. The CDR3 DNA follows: TGCAGCGTTGAAATAACATCCGGAAACACCATATATTTT. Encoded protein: CSVEITSGNTIYF.